This T cell receptor beta chain is from a study of blood T cell repertoires in COVID-19. Participants spanned ages about 18 to 90 years and resided in roughly 22 US areas. Recovery among Cohort 3 donors was established by two negative PCRs, clearance, or symptom resolution. The assay was immunoSEQ multiplex PCR, and TCRdb's table has in-frame clones only and misses some. The sample yields a few hundred thousand clones, approximately 83% seen once. Germline V gene data show CDR1 as KGHDR and CDR2 as SFDVKD. With 2 bases removed from V and 4 bases from J, the gap between germline ends came to 7 bases. The CDR3 contains 14 residues.

Sequencing used PBMCs or T cells enriched from blood (not recorded which). The receptor's source is a woman aged 25-40 years who had recovered from COVID-19. The chain carries TRBV24-1 and TRBJ2-2; tentative D call: TRBD2 (5 bases). CDR3 region: CATSDSGSTGELFF. DNA for the CDR3: TGTGCCACCAGTGATTCGGGGTCCACCGGGGAGCTGTTTTTT.